This TCR beta chain was retrieved from a study of technical replicates of blood from a handful of donors. This clone was detected only once. The repertoire was sequenced with immunoSEQ multiplex PCR; TCRdb's copy has only in-frame clones and lacks some. The sample contains tens of thousands of clones, 97% of which appear only once. The germline gives CDR1 MDHEN, CDR2 SYDVKM. The CDR3 is 14 residues long. J lost 6 bases, V lost 5 bases, and 2 bases had no gene match. V usage is TRBV28 and J usage is TRBJ2-2; TRBD1 matches at 11 bases. Sequenced material: T cells isolated from PBMCs. The TCR was taken from a human donor in good health. The CDR3, as DNA: TGTGCCAGCAGTCCGGGACAGGGGGCCGGGGAGCTGTTTTTT. Translating it yields CASSPGQGAGELFF.